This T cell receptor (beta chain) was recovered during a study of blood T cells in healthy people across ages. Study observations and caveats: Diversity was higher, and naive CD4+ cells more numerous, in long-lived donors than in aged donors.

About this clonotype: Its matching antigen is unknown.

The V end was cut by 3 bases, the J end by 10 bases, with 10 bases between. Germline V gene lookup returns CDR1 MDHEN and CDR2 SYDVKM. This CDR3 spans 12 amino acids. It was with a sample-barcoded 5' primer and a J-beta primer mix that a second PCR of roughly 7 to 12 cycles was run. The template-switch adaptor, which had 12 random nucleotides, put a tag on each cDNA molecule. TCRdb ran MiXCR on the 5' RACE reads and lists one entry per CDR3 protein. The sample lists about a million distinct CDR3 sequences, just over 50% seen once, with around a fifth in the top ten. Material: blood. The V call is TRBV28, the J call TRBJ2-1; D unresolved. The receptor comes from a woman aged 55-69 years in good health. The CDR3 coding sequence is TGTGCCAGCAGTTTGGTTCAGCAAGAGCAGTTCTTC. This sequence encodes CASSLVQQEQFF.